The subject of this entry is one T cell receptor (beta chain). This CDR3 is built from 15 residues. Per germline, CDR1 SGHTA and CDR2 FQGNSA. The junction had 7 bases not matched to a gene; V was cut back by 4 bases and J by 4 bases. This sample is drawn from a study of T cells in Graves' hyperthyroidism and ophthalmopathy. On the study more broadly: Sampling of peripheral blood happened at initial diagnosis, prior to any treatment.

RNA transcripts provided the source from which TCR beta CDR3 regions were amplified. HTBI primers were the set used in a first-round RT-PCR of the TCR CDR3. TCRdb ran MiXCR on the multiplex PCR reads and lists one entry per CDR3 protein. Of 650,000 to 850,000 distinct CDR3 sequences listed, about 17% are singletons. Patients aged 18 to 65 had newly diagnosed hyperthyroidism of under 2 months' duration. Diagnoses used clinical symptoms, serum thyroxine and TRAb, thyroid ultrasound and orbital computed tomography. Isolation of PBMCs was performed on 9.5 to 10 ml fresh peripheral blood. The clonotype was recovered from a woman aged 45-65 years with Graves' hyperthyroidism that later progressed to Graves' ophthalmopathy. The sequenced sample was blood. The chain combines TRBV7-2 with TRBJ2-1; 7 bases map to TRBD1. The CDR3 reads CASSSPGQHYNEQFF. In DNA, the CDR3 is TGTGCCAGCAGCTCCCCGGGACAGCATTACAATGAGCAGTTCTTC.